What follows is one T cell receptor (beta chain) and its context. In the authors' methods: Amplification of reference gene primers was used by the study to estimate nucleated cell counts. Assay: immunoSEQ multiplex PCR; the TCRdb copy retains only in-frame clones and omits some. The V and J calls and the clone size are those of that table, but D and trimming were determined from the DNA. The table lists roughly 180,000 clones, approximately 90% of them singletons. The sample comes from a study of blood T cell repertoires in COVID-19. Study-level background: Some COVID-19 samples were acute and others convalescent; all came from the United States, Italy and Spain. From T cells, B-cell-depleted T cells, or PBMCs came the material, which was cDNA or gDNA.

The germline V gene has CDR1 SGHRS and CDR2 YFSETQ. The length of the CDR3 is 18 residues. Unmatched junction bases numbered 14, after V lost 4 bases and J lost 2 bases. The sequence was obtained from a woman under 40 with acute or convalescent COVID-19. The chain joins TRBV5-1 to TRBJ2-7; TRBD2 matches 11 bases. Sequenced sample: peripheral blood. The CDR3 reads CASSLGPLAGGLTYEQYF. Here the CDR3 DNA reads TGCGCCAGCAGCCTGGGGCCCCTAGCGGGAGGCCTAACCTACGAGCAGTACTTC.